These 18 T cell receptor beta chains were all obtained from the same sample, sequenced in a study of blood T cell repertoires in COVID-19. This table comes from immunoSEQ multiplex PCR, and its TCRdb copy is limited to in-frame clones, with some not included. The data hold 350,000 to 550,000 clones, with approximately 90% observed a single time. Sequenced sample: peripheral blood. Receptors were obtained from a woman in her twenties or thirties with acute or convalescent COVID-19.

The chain has TRBV5-1 and TRBJ2-7, with 9 bases fitting TRBD1. The germline V gene has CDR1 SGHRS and CDR2 YFSETQ. The CDR3 is 14 amino acids. With V trimmed by 7 bases and J by 5 bases, 10 bases remained unmatched. The CDR3: CASQLGQGAHEQYF. Here the CDR3 DNA reads TGCGCCAGCCAGCTGGGACAGGGCGCCCACGAGCAGTACTTC.

This chain joins TRBV5-1 and TRBJ1-6; 8 bases match TRBD1. This CDR3 spans 14 amino acids. Germline lookup yields CDR1 SGHRS and CDR2 YFSETQ. After removal of 0 bases from V and 9 bases from J, the junction contained 2 bases not matched to a gene. CDR3 coding DNA: TGCGCCAGCAGCTTGGAGGGGACAGGTTCACCCCTCCACTTT. It codes for CASSLEGTGSPLHF.

This clone was picked up one time. The chain recombines TRBV30 with TRBJ1-2, with 9 bases fitting TRBD1. Germline V gives CDR1 GTSNPN, CDR2 SVGIG (reference sequence). The junction had 13 bases not matched to a gene; V was cut back by 7 bases and J by 4 bases. The CDR3 runs 15 residues. CDR3 protein: CAYHRDRATVYGYTF. Written as DNA, the CDR3 is TGTGCCTACCACCGGGACAGGGCAACCGTCTATGGCTACACCTTC.

V gene TRBV3-1 (or the pseudogene TRBV3-2) combines with J gene TRBJ2-2; no reliable D call. The CDR3 has 13 residues. Deletions cut 0 bases from V and 8 bases from J, with 7 bases between. Germline CDR1 and CDR2: LGHDT and YNNKEL (reference sequence). The CDR3 region is CASSQDPSGELFF. DNA for the CDR3: TGTGCCAGCAGCCAAGACCCGTCTGGGGAGCTGTTTTTT.

A word on this clone: At one of its ends the junction is not consistent with the germline gene, which may arise from a read error. The chain joins TRBV5-6 to TRBJ2-7, with a possible D match to TRBD1 (6 bases). The CDR3 spans 16 residues. In germline, CDR1 is SGHDT, CDR2 YYEEEE. The CDR3 DNA reads TGTGCCAGCAGCTTGGGGACCCGACAGGCGTTCTACCAGCAGTACTTC. Amino acid sequence: CASSLGTRQAFYQQYF.

The chain has TRBV27 and TRBJ1-6; perhaps TRBD1 as D (6 bases). Germline values: CDR1 MNHEY, CDR2 SMNVEV (reference sequence). The CDR3 covers 18 residues. Trimming stripped 0 bases from V and 7 bases from J, with 19 bases between. As DNA, the CDR3 is TGTGCCAGCAGTTTATCCCCGACAGGAGCGGATCCGAATTCACCCCTCCACTTT. As protein: CASSLSPTGADPNSPLHF.

V gene TRBV6-1 combines with J gene TRBJ1-5; 7 bases agree with TRBD1. The V gene's germline CDR1 is MNHNS and CDR2 SASEGT. CDR3 size: 17 residues. With V trimmed by 4 bases and J by 1 base, 10 bases remained unmatched. CDR3 region: CASSASSGTASNQPQHF. For the CDR3, the DNA is TGTGCCAGCAGTGCCAGTTCCGGGACAGCAAGCAATCAGCCCCAGCATTTT.

The chain carries TRBV28 and TRBJ2-5, with D perhaps TRBD2 (5 bases). V lost 6 bases, J lost 3 bases, and 20 bases lay in between. In germline, CDR1 is MDHEN, CDR2 SYDVKM. This CDR3 is built from 16 residues. The CDR3 DNA follows: TGTGCCAGCAGACCATGGGTGGACGGGGAAGAAGAGACCCAGTACTTC. Translating gives CASRPWVDGEEETQYF.

The chain is built from TRBV29-1 and TRBJ1-1; D gene ambiguous. CDR3 size: 14 residues. Trimming shortened V by 3 bases and J by 5 bases, and 16 bases separated the two germline ends. Germline V gives CDR1 SQVTM, CDR2 ANQGSEA. The CDR3: CSVENWGEGTEAFF. CDR3 DNA: TGCAGCGTTGAGAATTGGGGAGAAGGGACTGAAGCTTTCTTT.

The rearrangement links TRBV20-1 to TRBJ1-1; D perhaps matches TRBD1 (6 bases). Germline values: CDR1 DFQATT, CDR2 SNEGSKA (reference sequence). The germline V and J ends were trimmed by 3 bases and 5 bases, with 13 bases remaining between them. The length of the CDR3 is 13 residues. CDR3 loop: CSASSGVETEAFF. The CDR3 region has the DNA TGCAGTGCTAGTTCAGGGGTCGAAACTGAAGCTTTCTTT.

The genes are TRBV21-1 and TRBJ2-7; the DNA was not used to check the table's D call, TRBD2. TRBV21-1 constitutes a pseudogene. There are 19 residues in the CDR3. The CDR3 nucleotides are TGTGCCAGCAGCAAAGCGAGGGTGGGGTGGGCCTCTTGCCCGTACGAGCAGTACTTC. Protein: CASSKARVGWASCPYEQYF.

CDR3 DNA sequence: TGTGCCAGCAGCTCCGCTGTACCAGGACTAGCGGGGTTAACCTACGAGCAGTACTTC. It codes for CASSSAVPGLAGLTYEQYF. This chain uses TRBV7-8 with TRBJ2-7; 12 nucleotides line up with TRBD2. Germline V gene sequence: CDR1 SGHVS, CDR2 FQNEAQ. The junction had 15 bases not matched to a gene; V was cut back by 4 bases and J by 2 bases. This CDR3 has 19 amino acids.

V usage is TRBV6-5 and J usage is TRBJ1-5; maybe TRBD1 (5 bases). Trimming stripped 8 bases from V and 0 bases from J, with 14 bases between. There are 15 residues in the CDR3. Germline V gene sequence: CDR1 MNHEY, CDR2 SVGAGI. CDR3 DNA sequence: TGTGCCAGCTTGACAGAAAAGTATAGCAATCAGCCCCAGCATTTT. This gives the protein CASLTEKYSNQPQHF.

This clone turned up a few times. V and J are TRBV2 and TRBJ1-1, with TRBD1 identical over 7 bases. V dropped 6 bases and J dropped 2; count of bases not matched to a gene: 9. This CDR3 comprises 15 residues. The germline CDR1 and CDR2 sequences are SNHLY and FYNNEI. The CDR3 here is CASRRTGLGNTEAFF. The CDR3 nucleotides are TGTGCCAGCAGAAGGACAGGTCTCGGCAACACTGAAGCTTTCTTT.

This chain connects TRBV30 to TRBJ1-2; possible D gene TRBD1, 5 bases. Germline V gene data show CDR1 as GTSNPN and CDR2 as SVGIG (reference sequence). The CDR3 loop spans 14 amino acids. The germline V and J ends were trimmed by 5 bases and 6 bases, with 19 bases remaining between them. CDR3 sequence: CAWSTFGAADGYTF. The CDR3 DNA reads as TGTGCCTGGTCGACGTTTGGGGCAGCTGATGGCTACACCTTC.

The chain recombines TRBV6-2 or TRBV6-3 with TRBJ2-3; 10 bases agree with TRBD1. The CDR3 contains 16 residues. Germline CDR1 reads MNHEY; CDR2 reads SVGEGT. The V segment lost 2 bases and the J segment 3 bases; nucleotides outside the gene matches: 5. CDR3 nucleotide sequence: TGTGCCAGCAGTTACGCACCGGGACAGGGGACAGATACGCAGTATTTT. This gives the protein CASSYAPGQGTDTQYF.

This chain uses TRBV28 with TRBJ1-3; weak D call: TRBD1 (6 bases). This CDR3 comprises 15 residues. The germline V gene has CDR1 MDHEN and CDR2 SYDVKM. Trimming removed 1 base at V and 0 bases at J, with 7 bases between. CDR3 nucleotides: TGTGCCAGCAGTTTATACAGGGTCTCTGGAAACACCATATATTTT. It yields the protein CASSLYRVSGNTIYF.

The chain is built from TRBV7-2 and TRBJ2-3, with 14 bases that match TRBD2. Trimming at V came to 1 base and at J to 6 bases, leaving 6 bases not matched to a gene. The germline CDR1 and CDR2 sequences are SGHTA and FQGNSA. The CDR3 runs to 17 residues. As DNA, the CDR3 is TGTGCCAGCAGCTTAGTTGGGACTAGCGGGGGATTCGATACGCAGTATTTT. This translates into CASSLVGTSGGFDTQYF.